This entry lists 5 T cell receptor beta chains sequenced from one sample in a study of metastatic and nonmetastatic thyroid tumors. Via MiXCR, TCRdb re-called the PCR reads. The sample has tens of thousands of clones; more than 25% are singletons. Each patient came to thyroid surgery without any prior treatment (of any kind). Sequenced input: blood. All receptors come from a female donor with papillary thyroid cancer or a benign thyroid nodule (not recorded which). Some clones in this sample may be carry-over from other donors' samples.

This clone was recorded at least ten times. This rearrangement joins TRBV5-4 to TRBJ1-1; D remains ambiguous. This CDR3 has 13 residues. Per the germline V gene, CDR1 is SGHNT and CDR2 is YYREEE (reference sequence). Trimming left V 1 base short and J 1 base short, with 5 bases between. Here the CDR3 reads CASSLRENTEAFF. CDR3 nucleotide sequence: TGTGCCAGCAGCTTGCGGGAGAACACTGAAGCTTTCTTT.

The chain is built from TRBV7-3 and TRBJ2-2, with D possibly TRBD1 on 5 matching bases. Germline assignment: CDR1 SGHTA and CDR2 FQGTGA. The CDR3 extends over 13 amino acids. V lost 3 bases and J lost 6, with 8 bases in between. The CDR3 DNA reads TGTGCCAGCAGCTTCCAGGGCGCCGGGGAGCTGTTTTTT. It codes for CASSFQGAGELFF. The full variable domain, rest sourced from reference TRBV7-3 and TRBJ2-2, is GAGVSQTPSNKVTEKGKYVELRCDPISGHTALYWYRQSLGQGPEFLIYFQGTGAADDSGLPNDRFFAVRPEGSVSTLKIQRTERGDSAVYLCASSFQGAGELFFGEGSRLTVL.

This clone has more than one count but fewer than ten. Germline is not matched at one junction end, which may reflect a read error. The rearrangement joins TRBV7-7 to TRBJ2-1; D may be TRBD1 (6 bases). The CDR3 is 14 residues long. Germline lookup yields CDR1 SSHAT and CDR2 FNYEAQ (reference sequence). The CDR3, as DNA: TGTGCTAGCAGCTCAGCAGGGGCGGTCAATGAGCAGTTCTTC. It is translated as CASSSAGAVNEQFF.

This clone was counted at least ten times. CDR3 DNA sequence: TGCGCCAGCAGCCAAGACGTCTCAGGGGGCCTACCGGCGCAGTACTTC. The encoded protein is CASSQDVSGGLPAQYF. The chain carries TRBV4-1 and TRBJ2-7, with 8 nucleotides matching TRBD1. The CDR3 runs 16 residues. Germline CDR1 is MGHRA and CDR2 is YSYEKL. V gave up 0 bases and J gave up 9 bases; unmatched junction bases: 13.

This sequence joins TRBV28 and TRBJ2-2; a weak D match, TRBD1 (5 bases). Trimming took 5 bases from V and 5 from J, leaving 15 bases between them. The CDR3 length is 15 residues. Germline CDR1 MDHEN, CDR2 SYDVKM. The CDR3 here is CASSLGRGRTGELFF. The CDR3 nucleotides read TGTGCCAGCAGTCTGGGGCGAGGTAGGACCGGGGAGCTGTTTTTT.